These 15 T cell receptor beta chains were all obtained from the same sample, sequenced in a study of T cells in Graves' hyperthyroidism and ophthalmopathy. RNA transcripts gave rise to amplified TCR beta CDR3 regions. TCR CDR3 underwent first-round RT-PCR with the HTBI primer set. One entry per CDR3 protein results from TCRdb running MiXCR on the multiplex PCR reads. The table has fewer than 450,000 distinct CDR3 sequences, 15% seen once. The material sequenced was blood. These TCRs come from a woman aged 60-70 years with Graves' ophthalmopathy.

This clonotype was recorded at least ten times. J is TRBJ1-1 and V is TRBV30, with D uncertain. The CDR3 totals 10 residues. V lost 3 bases, J lost 4 bases, and 3 bases lay in between. Germline V gives CDR1 GTSNPN, CDR2 SVGIG (reference sequence). The CDR3 spells CAWRATEAFF. The CDR3 region has the DNA TGTGCCTGGAGGGCCACTGAAGCTTTCTTT.

This rearrangement joins TRBV5-4 to TRBJ2-7; possible D gene TRBD1, 6 bases. Germline CDR1 and CDR2: SGHNT and YYREEE (reference sequence). Deletions cut 4 bases from V and 7 bases from J, with 24 bases between. The CDR3 length is 16 residues. CDR3 sequence reads: CASSPRTGTGTKEQYF. CDR3 in DNA: TGTGCCAGCAGCCCACGTACAGGCACAGGGACAAAAGAGCAGTACTTC.

This clonotype has a count of ten or more. The V call is TRBV12-3 or TRBV12-4, the J call TRBJ1-5; no clear D. This CDR3 comprises 14 residues. Trimming removed 5 bases at V and 7 bases at J, with 15 bases between. CDR3 bases: TGTGCCAGCAGTCCTAGTAGGCGTGGGCAGCCCCAGCATTTT. It translates to CASSPSRRGQPQHF.

This clonotype was detected many times. J is TRBJ1-1 and V is TRBV29-1, with D possibly TRBD1 on 6 matching bases. The CDR3 totals 15 residues. The ends were cut back, 4 bases at V and 1 base at J, with 16 bases in the middle. CDR1 and CDR2 from the germline V gene are SQVTM and ANQGSEA. Here the CDR3 DNA reads TGCAGCGTTGCGGGGGGGCGTCGGGGGAACACTGAAGCTTTCTTT. Residues: CSVAGGRRGNTEAFF.

This clonotype was seen repeatedly, ten times or more. The chain carries TRBV7-6 and TRBJ2-1; 7 bases are shared with TRBD2. Germline trimming cut 2 bases from V and 5 bases from J; bases unmatched to any gene: 6. The germline V gene encodes CDR1 SGHVS and CDR2 FNYEAQ. CDR3 length: 15 amino acids. CDR3 residues: CASSLSREAHNEQFF. In DNA form, the CDR3 reads TGTGCCAGCAGCTTAAGCCGGGAGGCGCACAATGAGCAGTTCTTC.

The table lists this clonotype with many counts. The chain combines TRBV6-1 with TRBJ2-7, with D unclear. The CDR3 covers 15 residues. V dropped 3 bases and J dropped 2 bases, with 14 bases sitting between them. CDR1 MNHNS and CDR2 SASEGT come from the germline V gene. The CDR3, as DNA: TGTGCCAGCAGTGATGGGGAACGGTGGACCTACGAGCAGTACTTC. Residues: CASSDGERWTYEQYF.

Ten or more counts support this clonotype. This sequence joins TRBV7-6 and TRBJ2-7; D not resolved. Germline V gives CDR1 SGHVS, CDR2 FNYEAQ. The CDR3 extends over 14 amino acids. Trimming shortened V by 5 bases and J by 4 bases, and 15 bases separated the two germline ends. The CDR3 sequence: CASSLTQAGYEQYF. The CDR3 DNA follows: TGTGCCAGCAGCCTAACGCAGGCCGGGTACGAGCAGTACTTC.

This clonotype was found a few times. The chain employs TRBV5-1 and TRBJ2-5; D might be TRBD2 (5 bases). The CDR3 length is 14 residues. The germline CDR1 and CDR2 sequences are SGHRS and YFSETQ. Trimming removed 0 bases at V and 8 bases at J, with 14 bases between. The chain's CDR3 is CASSLDSAPGTQYF. The DNA for the CDR3 is TGCGCCAGCAGCTTGGATTCAGCACCGGGAACCCAGTACTTC.

This clonotype was recorded at least ten times. The rearrangement links TRBV11-2 to TRBJ1-2; D remains ambiguous. The CDR3 has 15 residues. CDR1 and CDR2 from the germline V gene are SGHAT and FQNNGV. V lost 4 bases, J lost 1 base, and 13 bases lay in between. Here the CDR3 reads CASSSLRQINYGYTF. CDR3 nucleotide sequence: TGTGCCAGCAGCTCCCTACGACAAATTAACTATGGCTACACCTTC. Drawing the rest from reference TRBV11-2 and TRBJ1-2, the complete variable domain is EAGVAQSPRYKIIEKRQSVAFWCNPISGHATLYWYQQILGQGPKLLIQFQNNGVVDDSQLPKDRFSAERLKGVDSTLKIQPAKLEDSAVYLCASSSLRQINYGYTFGSGTRLTVV.

This chain connects TRBV6-1 to TRBJ2-5; D gene uncertain. From germline, CDR1 is MNHNS and CDR2 SASEGT. This CDR3 has 13 residues. Trimming removed 5 bases from V and 4 bases from J, with 11 bases in between. This chain's CDR3 is CASSLGDGETQYF. The DNA for the CDR3 is TGTGCCAGCAGTTTGGGTGACGGAGAGACCCAGTACTTC.

This clonotype occurred many times. This sequence joins TRBV11-2 and TRBJ2-2; possible D gene TRBD1, 6 bases. V lost 2 bases and J lost 0, with 13 bases in between. Germline V CDR1 and CDR2: SGHAT, FQNNGV. The CDR3 sequence is 17 residues long. The CDR3 spells CASSLLPDSSNTGELFF. The DNA of the CDR3 is TGTGCCAGCAGCTTACTACCGGACAGTTCGAACACCGGGGAGCTGTTTTTT.

This clonotype was seen ten or more times. This chain joins TRBV5-1 and TRBJ2-7; possibly TRBD2 for D (6 bases). Trimming stripped 9 bases from V and 1 base from J, with 14 bases between. The CDR3 loop spans 13 amino acids. Germline lookup yields CDR1 SGHRS and CDR2 YFSETQ. CDR3 sequence reads: CATGVGSSYEQYF. The CDR3 DNA sequence: TGCGCCACGGGAGTGGGCAGTTCCTACGAGCAGTACTTC.

This clonotype was counted ten times or more. V usage is TRBV18 and J usage is TRBJ2-7; D is possibly TRBD1 (6 bases). The V gene lost 2 bases and the J gene lost 4 bases, with 15 bases spanning the gap. CDR3 length equals 15 residues. The germline V gene encodes CDR1 KGHSH and CDR2 LQKENI. CDR3: CASSPTKAGDYEQYF. The CDR3 DNA reads as TGTGCCAGCTCACCAACGAAAGCAGGGGATTACGAGCAGTACTTC. The variable domain in full, with the rest retrieved from reference TRBV18 and TRBJ2-7, is NAGVMQNPRHLVRRRGQEARLRCSPMKGHSHVYWYRQLPEEGLKFMVYLQKENIIDESGMPKERFSAEFPKEGPSILRIQQVVRGDSAAYFCASSPTKAGDYEQYFGPGTRLTVT.

This clonotype was detected many times. The genes are TRBV12-3 or TRBV12-4 and TRBJ2-5; a possible D gene is TRBD1 (6 bases). This CDR3 comprises 13 residues. The V gene lost 6 bases and the J gene lost 0 bases, with 8 bases spanning the gap. The CDR3 is CASRTGYQETQYF. CDR3 sequence (DNA): TGTGCCAGCAGAACAGGGTACCAAGAGACCCAGTACTTC.

This clonotype was counted at least ten times. The chain joins TRBV24-1 to TRBJ2-1; 9 nucleotides align to TRBD2. Trimming at V came to 6 bases and at J to 4 bases, leaving 6 bases not matched to a gene. The germline V gene encodes CDR1 KGHDR and CDR2 SFDVKD. The CDR3 is 15 amino acids. CDR3 sequence (DNA): TGTGCCACCAGTCGGGCGGGAGGGGGGTACAATGAGCAGTTCTTC. Translation gives CATSRAGGGYNEQFF.